This T cell receptor beta chain appears in the sequencing data of a study of OX40 agonist ivuxolimab in advanced cancers. Study in general: Three patients showed partial responses: one hepatocellular carcinoma and two cutaneous melanoma cases.

Study conclusions and caveats: In the 0.1-3.0 mg/kg groups, partial responders showed among the lowest expansion. More expanded clones were found, on average, in CD8+ than in CD4+ T cells.

Method: immunoSEQ multiplex PCR; TCRdb's copy keeps in-frame clones and lacks some. The sample consists of about 10,000 clones, about 82% of them appearing once. Trimming took 1 base from V and 7 from J; bases not matched to a gene: 5. CDR1 MNHEY and CDR2 SMNVEV come from the germline V gene (reference sequence). This CDR3 region has 15 residues. Only a few counts were recorded for this clone. Its antigen is not identified. This specimen consisted of CD4+ or CD8+ T cells sorted from blood, obtained in a trial of the OX40 agonist ivuxolimab. The chain is built from TRBV27 and TRBJ2-1; TRBD1 agrees at 9 bases. This TCR came from an adult with an advanced solid tumor such as melanoma, head and neck, liver or kidney cancer. The CDR3, as DNA: TGTGCCAGCAGTTTATGGGGACAGGGCAGAAATGAGCAGTTCTTC. Translated, it gives CASSLWGQGRNEQFF.